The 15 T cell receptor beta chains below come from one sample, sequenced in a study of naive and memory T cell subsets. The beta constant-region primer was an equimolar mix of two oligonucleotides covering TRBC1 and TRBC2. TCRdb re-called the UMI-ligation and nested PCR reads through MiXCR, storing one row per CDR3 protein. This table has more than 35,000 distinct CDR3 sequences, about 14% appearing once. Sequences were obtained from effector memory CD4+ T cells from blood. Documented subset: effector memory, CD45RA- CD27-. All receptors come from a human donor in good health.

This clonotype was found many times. CDR3 residues: CASRRTGDNEQFF. The CDR3 region has the DNA TGTGCCAGCAGACGTACAGGGGACAATGAGCAGTTCTTC. This chain uses TRBV6-2 or TRBV6-3 with TRBJ2-1; TRBD1 matches 7 bases. From germline, CDR1 is MNHEY and CDR2 SVGEGT. Trimming at V came to 6 bases and at J to 5 bases, leaving 4 bases not matched to a gene. The CDR3 has 13 residues.

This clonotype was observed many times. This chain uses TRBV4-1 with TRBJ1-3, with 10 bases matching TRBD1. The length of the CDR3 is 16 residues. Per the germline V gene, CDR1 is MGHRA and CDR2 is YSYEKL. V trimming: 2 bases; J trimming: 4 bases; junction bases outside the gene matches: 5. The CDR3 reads CASSQRQGAIGNTIYF. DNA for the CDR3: TGCGCCAGCAGCCAACGACAGGGGGCTATCGGAAACACCATATATTTT.

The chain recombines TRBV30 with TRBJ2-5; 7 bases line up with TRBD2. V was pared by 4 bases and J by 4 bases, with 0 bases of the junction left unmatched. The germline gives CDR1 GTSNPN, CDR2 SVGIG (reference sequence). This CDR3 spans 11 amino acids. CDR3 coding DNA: TGTGCCTGGACTAGCGGAGAGACCCAGTACTTC. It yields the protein CAWTSGETQYF.

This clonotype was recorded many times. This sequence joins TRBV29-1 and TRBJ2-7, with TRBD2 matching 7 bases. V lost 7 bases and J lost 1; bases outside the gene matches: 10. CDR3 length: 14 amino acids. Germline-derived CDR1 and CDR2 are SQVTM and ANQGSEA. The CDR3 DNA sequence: TGCAGCGCCTCTTGGGGGGGAGATTCCTACGAGCAGTACTTC. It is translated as CSASWGGDSYEQYF.

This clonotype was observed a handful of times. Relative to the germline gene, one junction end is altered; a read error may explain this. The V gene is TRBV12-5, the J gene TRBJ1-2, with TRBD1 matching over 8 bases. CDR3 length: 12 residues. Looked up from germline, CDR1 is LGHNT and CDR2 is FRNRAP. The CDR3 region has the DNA TGCTTCACACCGGACAGGGTCTCGGGCTACACCTTC. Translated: CFTPDRVSGYTF. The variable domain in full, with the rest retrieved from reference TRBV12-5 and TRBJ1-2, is DARVTQTPRHKVTEMGQEVTMRCQPILGHNTVFWYRQTMMQGLELLAYFRNRAPLDDSGMPKDRFSAEMPDATLATLKIQPSEPRDSAVYFCFTPDRVSGYTFGSGTRLTVV.

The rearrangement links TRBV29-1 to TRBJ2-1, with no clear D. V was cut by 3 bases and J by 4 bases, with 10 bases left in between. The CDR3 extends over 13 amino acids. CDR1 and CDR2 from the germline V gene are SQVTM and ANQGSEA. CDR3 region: CSVEPAEYNEQFF. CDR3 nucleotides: TGCAGCGTTGAGCCGGCGGAGTACAATGAGCAGTTCTTC.

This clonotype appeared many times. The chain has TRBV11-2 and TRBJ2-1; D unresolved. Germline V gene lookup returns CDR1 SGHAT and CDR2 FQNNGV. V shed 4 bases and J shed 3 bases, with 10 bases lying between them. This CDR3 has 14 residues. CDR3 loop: CASSSRHIYNEQFF. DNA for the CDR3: TGTGCCAGCAGCTCGAGACACATCTACAATGAGCAGTTCTTC.

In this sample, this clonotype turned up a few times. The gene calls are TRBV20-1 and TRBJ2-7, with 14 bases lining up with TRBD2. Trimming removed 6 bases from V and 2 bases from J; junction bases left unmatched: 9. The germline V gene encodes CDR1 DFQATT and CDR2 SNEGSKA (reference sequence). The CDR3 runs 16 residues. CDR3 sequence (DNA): TGCAGTGCCGAGGCGGGGACTAGCGGGAGTCCCTACGAGCAGTACTTC. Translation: CSAEAGTSGSPYEQYF.

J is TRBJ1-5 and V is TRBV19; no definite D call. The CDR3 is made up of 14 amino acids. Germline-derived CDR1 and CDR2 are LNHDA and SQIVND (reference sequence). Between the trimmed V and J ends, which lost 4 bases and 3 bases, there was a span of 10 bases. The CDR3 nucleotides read TGTGCCAGTAGTAACGGTCGCCCCAATCAGCCCCAGCATTTT. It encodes CASSNGRPNQPQHF.

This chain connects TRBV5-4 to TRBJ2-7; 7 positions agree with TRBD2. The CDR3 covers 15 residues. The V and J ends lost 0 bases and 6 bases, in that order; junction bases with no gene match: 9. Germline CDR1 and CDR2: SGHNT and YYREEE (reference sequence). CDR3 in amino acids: CASSLGTRVGVEQYF. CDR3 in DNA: TGTGCCAGCAGCTTGGGGACTAGGGTAGGGGTCGAGCAGTACTTC.

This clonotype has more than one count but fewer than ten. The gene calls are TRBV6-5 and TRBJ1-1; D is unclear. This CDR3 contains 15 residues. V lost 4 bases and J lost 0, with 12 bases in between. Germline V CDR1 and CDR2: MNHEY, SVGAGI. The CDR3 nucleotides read TGTGCCAGCAGTTCCCCGACCGCGATGAACACTGAAGCTTTCTTT. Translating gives CASSSPTAMNTEAFF.

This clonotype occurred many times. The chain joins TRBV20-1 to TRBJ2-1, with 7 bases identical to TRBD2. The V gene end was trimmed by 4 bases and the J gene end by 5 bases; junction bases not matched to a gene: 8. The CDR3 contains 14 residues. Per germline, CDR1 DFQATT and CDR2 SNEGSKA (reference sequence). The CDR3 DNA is TGCAGTGCTATCGCCGGCGGGGGAAACAATGAGCAGTTCTTC. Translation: CSAIAGGGNNEQFF.

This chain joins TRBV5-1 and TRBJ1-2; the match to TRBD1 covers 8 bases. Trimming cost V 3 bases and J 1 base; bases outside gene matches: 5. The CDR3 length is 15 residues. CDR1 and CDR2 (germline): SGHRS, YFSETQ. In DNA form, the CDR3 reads TGCGCCAGCAGCTCCTGGACAGGGCTTAACTATGGCTACACCTTC. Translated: CASSSWTGLNYGYTF.

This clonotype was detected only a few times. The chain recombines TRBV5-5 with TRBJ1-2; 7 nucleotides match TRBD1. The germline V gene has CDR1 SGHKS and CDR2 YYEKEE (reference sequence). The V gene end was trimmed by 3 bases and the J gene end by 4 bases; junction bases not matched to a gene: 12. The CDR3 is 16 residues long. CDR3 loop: CASSSNPTTGIYGYTF. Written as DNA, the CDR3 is TGTGCCAGCAGCTCCAACCCGACGACAGGGATCTATGGCTACACCTTC.

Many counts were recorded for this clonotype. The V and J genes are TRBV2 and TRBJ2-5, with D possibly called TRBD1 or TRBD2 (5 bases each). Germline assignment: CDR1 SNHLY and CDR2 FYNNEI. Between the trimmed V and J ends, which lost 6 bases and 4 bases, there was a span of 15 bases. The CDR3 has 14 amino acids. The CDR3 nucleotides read TGTGCCAGCAGCAGCCTAGGGGCGGGAGAGACCCAGTACTTC. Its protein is CASSSLGAGETQYF.